The 6 T cell receptor beta chains listed next were all sequenced from one sample in a study of radiation and T cells in renal cell carcinoma. Sequencing used immunoSEQ multiplex PCR; TCRdb keeps in-frame clones, though not all of them. The data show just over 150,000 clones, about nine tenths seen once. Time point of the sample: blood 2 weeks post-SBRT. Treatment here: 15 Gy SBRT to primary tumor, nephrectomy 4 weeks later. The sample here was blood, taken from a patient whose treatment included radiotherapy and nephrectomy. The source is a woman aged 50 to 60 with renal cell carcinoma.

The chain carries TRBV6-1 and TRBJ1-1; D call uncertain. The V gene lost 6 bases and the J gene lost 0 bases, with 8 bases spanning the gap. The CDR3 runs 13 residues. Germline CDR1 is MNHNS and CDR2 is SASEGT. CDR3 bases: TGTGCCAGCAGGAGCTCGCTGAACACTGAAGCTTTCTTT. Translated, it gives CASRSSLNTEAFF.

This chain uses TRBV2 with TRBJ1-4; 9 bases fit TRBD1. The V gene's germline CDR1 is SNHLY and CDR2 FYNNEI. CDR3 length: 14 residues. V shed 7 bases and J 5 bases; nucleotides not matched to a gene: 5. CDR3 sequence (DNA): TGTGCCAGCATGGGACAGGGCTTGAATGAAAAACTGTTTTTT. This encodes CASMGQGLNEKLFF.

A note on this clone: One end of the junction varies from germline; a read error may be responsible. The genes are TRBV7-7 and TRBJ2-7; a weak D match, TRBD1 (5 bases). The CDR3 covers 13 residues. Germline V lookup: CDR1 SSHAT, CDR2 FNYEAQ (reference sequence). Written as DNA, the CDR3 is TGTGCTAGCAGCTTTCCAGGGTCTCGCGAGCAGTACTTC. Residues: CASSFPGSREQYF.

The CDR3 DNA reads TGTGCCAGCAGCCGACCGGAGGACACTGAAGCTTTCTTT. It is translated as CASSRPEDTEAFF. The gene calls are TRBV5-4 and TRBJ1-1; D is uncertain. Trimming stripped 4 bases from V and 3 bases from J, with 10 bases between. The CDR3 covers 13 residues. Germline CDR1 and CDR2: SGHNT and YYREEE (reference sequence). The full variable domain, in which reference TRBV5-4 and TRBJ1-1 provide the parts outside the CDR3, is ETGVTQSPTHLIKTRGQQVTLRCSSQSGHNTVSWYQQALGQGPQFIFQYYREEENGRGNFPPRFSGLQFPNYSSELNVNALELDDSALYLCASSRPEDTEAFFGQGTRLTVV.

This clone has a handful of counts. CDR3 sequence: CASSFPGQGSNYGYTF. The CDR3, as DNA: TGTGCCAGCAGTTTCCCGGGACAGGGGTCGAACTATGGCTACACCTTC. V is TRBV2 and J is TRBJ1-2; 10 bases map to TRBD1. Germline-derived CDR1 and CDR2 are SNHLY and FYNNEI. The CDR3 is made up of 16 amino acids. V shed 5 bases, J shed 2 bases, and the junction held 8 bases outside the gene matches.

The chain uses TRBV4-2 and TRBJ2-7, with D maybe TRBD1 (6 bases). The CDR3 extends over 14 amino acids. Per the germline V gene, CDR1 is LGHNA and CDR2 is YNFKEQ. V was cut by 2 bases and J by 4 bases, with 12 bases left in between. CDR3 protein: CASSQNVGTYEQYF. The DNA of the CDR3 is TGTGCCAGCAGCCAAAACGTCGGGACATACGAGCAGTACTTC.